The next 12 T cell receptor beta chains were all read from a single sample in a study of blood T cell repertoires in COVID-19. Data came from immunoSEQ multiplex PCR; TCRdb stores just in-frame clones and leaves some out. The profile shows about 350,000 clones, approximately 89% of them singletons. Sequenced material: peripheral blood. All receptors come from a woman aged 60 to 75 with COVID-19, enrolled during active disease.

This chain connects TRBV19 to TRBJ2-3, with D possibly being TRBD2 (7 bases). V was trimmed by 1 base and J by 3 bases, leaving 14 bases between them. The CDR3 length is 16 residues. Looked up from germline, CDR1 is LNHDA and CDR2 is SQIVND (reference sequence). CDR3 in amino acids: CASSIAGGGWTDTQYF. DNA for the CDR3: TGTGCCAGTAGTATAGCGGGGGGCGGTTGGACAGATACGCAGTATTTT.

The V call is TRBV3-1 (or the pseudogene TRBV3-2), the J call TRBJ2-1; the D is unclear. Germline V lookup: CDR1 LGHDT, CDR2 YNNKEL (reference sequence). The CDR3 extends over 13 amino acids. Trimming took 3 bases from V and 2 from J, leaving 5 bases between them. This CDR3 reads CASSHETYNEQFF. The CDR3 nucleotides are TGTGCCAGCAGCCATGAGACCTACAATGAGCAGTTCTTC.

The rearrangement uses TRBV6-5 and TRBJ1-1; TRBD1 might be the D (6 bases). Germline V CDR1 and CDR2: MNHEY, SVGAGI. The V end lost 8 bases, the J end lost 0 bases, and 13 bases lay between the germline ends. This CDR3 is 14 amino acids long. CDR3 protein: CASARGALNTEAFF. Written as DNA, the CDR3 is TGTGCCAGCGCCCGGGGGGCCTTGAACACTGAAGCTTTCTTT.

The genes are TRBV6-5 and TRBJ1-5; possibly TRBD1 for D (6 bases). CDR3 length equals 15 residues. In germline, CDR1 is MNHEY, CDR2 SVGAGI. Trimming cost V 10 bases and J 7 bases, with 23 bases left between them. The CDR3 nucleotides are TGTGCCACCCACGGGAACAGGGTAGAAAGACAGCCCCAGCATTTT. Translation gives CATHGNRVERQPQHF.

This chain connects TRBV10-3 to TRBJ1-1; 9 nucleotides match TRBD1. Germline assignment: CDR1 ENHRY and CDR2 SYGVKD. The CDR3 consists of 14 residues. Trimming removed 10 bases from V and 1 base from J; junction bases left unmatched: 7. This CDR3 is CATGTGQGNTEAFF. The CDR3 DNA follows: TGTGCCACCGGGACAGGGCAGGGGAACACTGAAGCTTTCTTT.

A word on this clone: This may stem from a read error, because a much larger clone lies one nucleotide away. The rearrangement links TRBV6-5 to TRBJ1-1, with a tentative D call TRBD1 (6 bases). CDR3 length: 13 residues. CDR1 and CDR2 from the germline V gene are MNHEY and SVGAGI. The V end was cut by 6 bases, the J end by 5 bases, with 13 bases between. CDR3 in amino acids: CASSLTGLTEAFF. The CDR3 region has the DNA TGTGCCAGCAGCCTAACAGGGCTGACTGAAGCTTTCTTT.

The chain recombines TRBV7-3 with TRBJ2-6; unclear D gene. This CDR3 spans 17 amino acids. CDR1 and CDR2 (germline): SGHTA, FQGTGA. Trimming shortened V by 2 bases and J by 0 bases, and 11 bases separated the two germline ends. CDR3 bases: TGTGCCAGCAGCTTAGTTGGCAGGCCCTCTGGGGCCAACGTCCTGACTTTC. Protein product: CASSLVGRPSGANVLTF.

The DNA of the CDR3 is TGTGCCAGCTCACCACAGAGCGGGGACACCGGGGAGCTGTTTTTT. Protein sequence: CASSPQSGDTGELFF. The rearrangement uses TRBV18 and TRBJ2-2; the match to TRBD2 covers 7 bases. V lost 1 base to trimming and J lost 3 bases; unmatched junction nucleotides: 2. This CDR3 has 15 amino acids. Germline V gene data show CDR1 as KGHSH and CDR2 as LQKENI. Filled out from reference TRBV18 and TRBJ2-2, the complete variable domain reads NAGVMQNPRHLVRRRGQEARLRCSPMKGHSHVYWYRQLPEEGLKFMVYLQKENIIDESGMPKERFSAEFPKEGPSILRIQQVVRGDSAAYFCASSPQSGDTGELFFGEGSRLTVL.

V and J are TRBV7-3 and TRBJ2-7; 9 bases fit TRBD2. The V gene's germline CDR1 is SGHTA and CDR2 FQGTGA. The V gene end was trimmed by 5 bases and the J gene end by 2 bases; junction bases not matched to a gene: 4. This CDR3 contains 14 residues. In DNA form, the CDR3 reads TGTGCCAGCAGCCGTACTAGCGGGCCCTACGAGCAGTACTTC. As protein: CASSRTSGPYEQYF.

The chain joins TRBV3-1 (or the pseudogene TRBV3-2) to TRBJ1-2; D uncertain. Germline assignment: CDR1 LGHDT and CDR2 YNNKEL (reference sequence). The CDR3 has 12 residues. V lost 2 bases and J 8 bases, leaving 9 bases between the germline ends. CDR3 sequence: CASSQTNVGYTF. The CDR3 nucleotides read TGTGCCAGCAGCCAAACAAATGTGGGCTACACCTTC.

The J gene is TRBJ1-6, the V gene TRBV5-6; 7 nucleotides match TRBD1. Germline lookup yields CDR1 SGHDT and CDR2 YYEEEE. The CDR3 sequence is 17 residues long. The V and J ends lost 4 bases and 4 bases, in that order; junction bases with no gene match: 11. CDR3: CASSIGGGTSYNSPLHF. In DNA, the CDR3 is TGTGCCAGCAGCATTGGAGGGGGCACCTCATATAATTCACCCCTCCACTTT.

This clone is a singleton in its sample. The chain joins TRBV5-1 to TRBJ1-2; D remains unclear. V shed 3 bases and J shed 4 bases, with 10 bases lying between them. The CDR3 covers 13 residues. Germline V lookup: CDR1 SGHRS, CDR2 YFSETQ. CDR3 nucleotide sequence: TGCGCCAGCAGCTCTACCGTCGGCTATGGCTACACCTTC. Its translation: CASSSTVGYGYTF. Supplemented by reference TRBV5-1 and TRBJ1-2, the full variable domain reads KAGVTQTPRYLIKTRGQQVTLSCSPISGHRSVSWYQQTPGQGLQFLFEYFSETQRNKGNFPGRFSGRQFSNSRSEMNVSTLELGDSALYLCASSSTVGYGYTFGSGTRLTVV.